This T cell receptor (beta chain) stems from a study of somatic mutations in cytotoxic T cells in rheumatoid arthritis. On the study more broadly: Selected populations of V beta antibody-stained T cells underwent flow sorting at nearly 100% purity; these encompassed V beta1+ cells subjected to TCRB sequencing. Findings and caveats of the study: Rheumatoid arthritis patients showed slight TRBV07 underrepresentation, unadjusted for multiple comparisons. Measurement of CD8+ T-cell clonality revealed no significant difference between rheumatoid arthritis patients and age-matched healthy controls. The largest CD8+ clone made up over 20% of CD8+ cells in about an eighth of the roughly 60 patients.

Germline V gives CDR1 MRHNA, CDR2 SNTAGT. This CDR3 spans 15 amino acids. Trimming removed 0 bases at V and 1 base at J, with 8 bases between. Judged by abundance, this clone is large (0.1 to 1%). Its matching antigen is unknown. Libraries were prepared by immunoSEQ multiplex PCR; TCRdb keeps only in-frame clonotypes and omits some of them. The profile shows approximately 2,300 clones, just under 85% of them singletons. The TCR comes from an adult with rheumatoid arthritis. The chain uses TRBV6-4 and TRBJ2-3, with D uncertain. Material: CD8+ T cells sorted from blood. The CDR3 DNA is TGTGCCAGCAGTGACTCGGTTGGCGGCACAGATACGCAGTATTTT. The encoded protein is CASSDSVGGTDTQYF.